The sample holds many counts of the clone carrying this T cell receptor beta chain. The target antigen is unknown. Participants, patients aged 18 to 65, had newly diagnosed hyperthyroidism with a duration under 2 months. Fresh peripheral blood, roughly 9.6 ml, was the source of the PBMCs. The CDR3 has 14 amino acids. The germline V gene encodes CDR1 MDHEN and CDR2 SYDVKM. V shed 5 bases and J shed 3 bases, with 14 bases lying between them. Amplification of TCR beta CDR3 regions was performed using RNA transcripts as template. First-round RT-PCR of the TCR CDR3 relied on the HTBI primer set. From the multiplex PCR reads, TCRdb called clonotypes with MiXCR, one entry per CDR3 protein. The sample has some 690,000 distinct CDR3 sequences; roughly 17% are singletons. These data belong to a study of T cells in Graves' hyperthyroidism and ophthalmopathy. General study points: The model anticipated ophthalmopathy a median about 6.5 months pre-onset.

The specimen was blood. V and J are TRBV28 and TRBJ2-7; possible D gene TRBD1, 6 bases. This sequence was found in a man aged 50 to 60 with Graves' hyperthyroidism. The CDR3 sequence is CASSLGTLNYEQYF. Here the CDR3 DNA reads TGTGCCAGCAGTCTGGGGACACTGAACTACGAGCAGTACTTC.